This T cell receptor beta chain stems from a study of T cell changes during pregnancy in multiple sclerosis. Sequenced by immunoSEQ multiplex PCR; TCRdb stores in-frame clones only, minus some. Of about 58,000 clones detected, about 89% appear once; the ten largest clones hold about 0.49%. This CDR3 has 18 amino acids. Per germline, CDR1 SGHRS and CDR2 YFSETQ. J was trimmed by 10 bases and V by 4 bases; bases with no gene match: 19. The sequencing here drew on CD4+ T cells from peripheral blood mononuclear cells, taken after pregnancy. The chain has TRBV5-1 and TRBJ2-3; 12 nucleotides match TRBD2. This TCR was sampled from a female donor in good health, enrolled as a control in a pregnancy study. The CDR3 region has the DNA TGCGCCAGCAGCCCCTACTTGACTAGCGGGGGCCTTACAACGGCGCAGTATTTT. As protein: CASSPYLTSGGLTTAQYF.